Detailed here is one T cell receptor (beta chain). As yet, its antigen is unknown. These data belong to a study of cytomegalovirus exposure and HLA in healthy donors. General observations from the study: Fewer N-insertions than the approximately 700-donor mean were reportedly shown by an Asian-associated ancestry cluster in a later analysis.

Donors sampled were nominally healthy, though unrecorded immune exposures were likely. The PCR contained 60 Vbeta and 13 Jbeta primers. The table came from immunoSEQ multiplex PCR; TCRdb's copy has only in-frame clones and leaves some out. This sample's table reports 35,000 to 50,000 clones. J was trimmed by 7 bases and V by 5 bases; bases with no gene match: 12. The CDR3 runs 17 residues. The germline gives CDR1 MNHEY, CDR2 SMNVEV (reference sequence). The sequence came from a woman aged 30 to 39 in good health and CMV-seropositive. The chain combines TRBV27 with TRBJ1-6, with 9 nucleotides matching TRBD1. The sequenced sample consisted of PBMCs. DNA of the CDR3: TGTGCCAGCAGTGTACCTACAGGGGGCATACCAAATTCACCCCTCCACTTT. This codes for CASSVPTGGIPNSPLHF.